A selection of T cell receptor beta chains follows, all from one sample in a study of blood T cell repertoires in COVID-19. Only in-frame clones appear in the TCRdb table, and some are missing; sequencing was by immunoSEQ multiplex PCR. This table holds about 150,000 clones, roughly 83% found once. What was sequenced was peripheral blood. These receptors were taken from a man between 18 and 35 years old with active or convalescent COVID-19. CDR3s include the opening cysteine and the closing phenylalanine or tryptophan. D genes are given only for firm matches. Expanded clones are given a class, and other clones once, few, many or no size at all.

D gene	V gene	J gene	clone size	CDR3 DNA	CDR3 protein
NA	TRBV6-5	TRBJ2-2	NA	TGTGCCAGCAGTCCAAATCGGGCCGGGGAGCTGTTTTTT	CASSPNRAGELFF
TRBD2	TRBV7-6	TRBJ2-1	NA	TGTGCCAGCAGCTCCCAACCTAGCGGGACGAACAATGAGCAGTTCTTC	CASSSQPSGTNNEQFF
NA	TRBV6-5	TRBJ2-5	NA	TGTGCCAGCAGTTACTCGGGGCTTCAAGGGGCTGAGACCCAGTACTTC	CASSYSGLQGAETQYF
NA	TRBV6-1	TRBJ1-5	NA	TGTGCCAGCAGTGAGAGGGATGACAATCAGCCCCAGCATTTT	CASSERDDNQPQHF
NA	TRBV5-6	TRBJ1-1	NA	TGTGCCAGCAGCTTGGAGGGGGTAACGATGAACACTGAAGCTTTCTTT	CASSLEGVTMNTEAFF
TRBD2	TRBV11-2	TRBJ2-3	NA	TGTGCCAGCAGCACCGCGGGGGGGCGAATGACAGATACGCAGTATTTT	CASSTAGGRMTDTQYF
NA	TRBV6-5	TRBJ2-2	NA	TGTGCCAGCAGTTCTGCCAGGGCGAACACCGGGGAGCTGTTTTTT	CASSSARANTGELFF
NA	TRBV6-5	TRBJ1-2	NA	TGTGCCAGCGGCGGGGCAGGGCAATACTATGGCTACACCTTC	CASGGAGQYYGYTF
NA	TRBV30	TRBJ1-5	NA	TGTGCCTGGGCGGGTATTAATCAGCCCCAGCATTTT	CAWAGINQPQHF
TRBD1	TRBV19	TRBJ1-1	NA	TGTGCCAGTAGTAGACAGGGGCGAGAGGTTCGCACTGAAGCTTTCTTT	CASSRQGREVRTEAFF
NA	TRBV18	TRBJ1-4	few	TGTGCCAGCTCTCCCCAGGGGTATCAGGGTGAAAAACTGTTTTTT	CASSPQGYQGEKLFF
NA	TRBV4-3	TRBJ2-1	once	TGCGCCAGCAGCCTCCAGGCGACCTCCTACAATGAGCAGTTCTTC	CASSLQATSYNEQFF
NA	TRBV5-4	TRBJ1-2	few	TGTGCCAGCAGCTTTCCAGGCTATGGCTACACCTTC	CASSFPGYGYTF
NA	TRBV6-5	TRBJ1-4	NA	TGTGCCAGCAGATACTCCGACAGCCCTACTGAAAAACTGTTTTTT	CASRYSDSPTEKLFF
TRBD1	TRBV6-5	TRBJ1-2	few	TGTGCCAGCAGTTACTCCGCGACAGGGGGCGGCTATGGCTACACCTTC	CASSYSATGGGYGYTF
TRBD1	TRBV11-2	TRBJ2-5	NA	TGTGCCAGCAGCCCGACACAGGGGGAGACCCAGTACTTC	CASSPTQGETQYF
NA	TRBV2	TRBJ2-5	once	TGTGCCAGCAGTGAAGCGGCATCGGGAGAGACCCAGTACTTC	CASSEAASGETQYF
NA	TRBV28	TRBJ2-1	NA	TGTGCCAGCAACCCCGCGACTCGGTCCTACAATGAGCAGTTCTTC	CASNPATRSYNEQFF
NA	TRBV6-5	TRBJ1-4	NA	TGTGCCAGCAGTTACCCGGGTAACACCGGGAAACTGTTTTTT	CASSYPGNTGKLFF
NA	TRBV3-1/TRBV3-2	TRBJ2-5	NA	TGTGCCAGCAGCCAAGCGGAACAGCACGAGACCCAGTACTTC	CASSQAEQHETQYF
NA	TRBV4-1	TRBJ1-1	NA	TGCGCCAGCAGCCAAGATAAAAAAAGCAGGGCGAACACTGAAGCTTTCTTT	CASSQDKKSRANTEAFF
NA	TRBV29-1	TRBJ2-1	NA	TGCAGCGGGGACGGGGGGCCACTGAATGAGCAGTTCTTC	CSGDGGPLNEQFF